Each of the 29 T cell receptor beta chains below was sequenced from the same sample in a study of PD-1 blockade in classical Hodgkin lymphoma. TCRdb's copy holds only in-frame clones and misses some; the assay was immunoSEQ multiplex PCR. The sample contains some 40,000 clones, 60% to 85% of which appear only once. Autologous stem cell transplantation was followed by relapse in every patient, and brentuximab vedotin exposure varied. The material was peripheral blood mononuclear cells (PBMCs), obtained at baseline. The receptor set was obtained from a human donor with classical Hodgkin lymphoma.

The gene calls are TRBV11-3 and TRBJ1-2; 9 nucleotides align to TRBD1. The ends lost 5 bases at V and 6 bases at J; junction bases unmatched: 1. The CDR3 is 12 residues long. CDR1 is SGHNT, CDR2 YENEEA, per germline. The CDR3 spells CASSRQGDGYTF. The CDR3 nucleotides are TGTGCCAGCAGCAGACAGGGGGATGGCTACACCTTC. The full variable domain, its missing parts supplied by reference TRBV11-3 and TRBJ1-2, is EAGVVQSPRYKIIEKKQPVAFWCNPISGHNTLYWYLQNLGQGPELLIRYENEEAVDDSQLPKDRFSAERLKGVDSTLKIQPAELGDSAVYLCASSRQGDGYTFGSGTRLTVV.

This chain uses TRBV6-5 with TRBJ1-5; the D is unclear. The V end lost 5 bases, the J end lost 6 bases, and 11 bases lay between the germline ends. CDR1 is MNHEY and CDR2 is SVGAGI in the germline V gene. The CDR3 loop spans 13 amino acids. The CDR3 DNA reads as TGTGCCAGCAGTCTCGGGCCTTCTCAGCCCCAGCATTTT. Its translation is CASSLGPSQPQHF.

In nucleotides, the CDR3 is TGTGCCAGCAGGTTTGGGATTGGACAGGCTCAAGAGACCCAGTACTTC. It yields the protein CASRFGIGQAQETQYF. This sequence joins TRBV5-6 and TRBJ2-5; 7 bases fit TRBD1. CDR3 size: 16 residues. Germline loops: CDR1 SGHDT, CDR2 YYEEEE. The J segment lost 2 bases and the V segment lost 5 bases, leaving 12 bases of the junction unmatched.

The chain recombines TRBV6-6 with TRBJ1-2, with 8 positions matching TRBD1. There are 13 residues in the CDR3. V shed 5 bases and J 4 bases; nucleotides not matched to a gene: 3. Per germline, CDR1 MNHNY and CDR2 SVGAGI (reference sequence). In DNA form, the CDR3 reads TGTGCCAGCAGTGACAGGGGCCTCTATGGCTACACCTTC. This gives the protein CASSDRGLYGYTF.

The V gene is TRBV28, the J gene TRBJ2-7; TRBD1 aligns across 9 bases. This CDR3 spans 14 amino acids. V gave up 6 bases and J gave up 5 bases; unmatched junction bases: 8. Germline CDR1 reads MDHEN; CDR2 reads SYDVKM. CDR3 sequence (DNA): TGTGCCAGCAGCCCGGGACAGGGTGTCAACGAGCAGTACTTC. Protein sequence: CASSPGQGVNEQYF.

This sequence joins TRBV6-1 and TRBJ2-1; tentatively, D is TRBD1 (6 bases). Germline lookup yields CDR1 MNHNS and CDR2 SASEGT. The V and J ends lost 2 bases and 4 bases respectively, with 12 bases between them. The CDR3 is made up of 15 amino acids. Here the CDR3 reads CASSEQGGGYNEQFF. CDR3 DNA: TGTGCCAGCAGTGAACAAGGGGGTGGGTACAATGAGCAGTTCTTC.

CDR3 DNA: TGTGCCAGCAGTTTAAGCGGGGAGCGGGGTGAAAAACTGTTTTTT. It encodes CASSLSGERGEKLFF. The chain combines TRBV28 with TRBJ1-4; D gene ambiguous. Germline-derived CDR1 and CDR2 are MDHEN and SYDVKM. The V gene lost 2 bases and the J gene lost 7 bases, with 14 bases spanning the gap. This CDR3 region has 15 residues.

The DNA for the CDR3 is TGTGCCAGCAACCGGGAGACCCAGTACTTC. This translates into CASNRETQYF. The V call is TRBV6-5, the J call TRBJ2-5; D is undetermined. There are 10 residues in the CDR3. The V gene lost 7 bases and the J gene lost 5 bases, with 5 bases spanning the gap. Looked up from germline, CDR1 is MNHEY and CDR2 is SVGAGI.

V is TRBV6-5 and J is TRBJ1-2; perhaps TRBD1 as D (5 bases). V lost 6 bases and J 2 bases, leaving 7 bases between the germline ends. The CDR3 runs 12 residues. Germline CDR1 is MNHEY and CDR2 is SVGAGI. Here the CDR3 reads CASRDRNYGYTF. The CDR3 DNA reads as TGTGCCAGCAGAGACAGAAACTATGGCTACACCTTC.

The chain joins TRBV7-2 to TRBJ2-7, with D possibly matching TRBD2 (6 bases). Germline V gene lookup returns CDR1 SGHTA and CDR2 FQGNSA. CDR3 length equals 13 residues. Trimming pared 1 base from V and 3 bases from J, leaving 7 bases between. CDR3 amino acids: CASSLGLVYEQYF. CDR3 nucleotides: TGTGCCAGCAGCTTAGGACTAGTCTACGAGCAGTACTTC.

This chain joins TRBV18 and TRBJ2-3, with 11 bases aligning to TRBD2. Germline V CDR1 and CDR2: KGHSH, LQKENI. The V and J ends lost 3 bases and 3 bases, in that order; junction bases with no gene match: 2. This CDR3 comprises 15 residues. CDR3 nucleotide sequence: TGTGCCAGCTCACCGCTAGCGGGAGGAACAGATACGCAGTATTTT. This encodes CASSPLAGGTDTQYF.

The rearrangement uses TRBV30 and TRBJ1-2, with no clear D. There are 10 residues in the CDR3. The V end lost 7 bases, the J end lost 9 bases, and 12 bases lay between the germline ends. Germline V gene sequence: CDR1 GTSNPN, CDR2 SVGIG (reference sequence). The CDR3 DNA sequence: TGTGCCTACGGCGGGGAGCGCTACACCTTC. Residues: CAYGGERYTF.

This chain uses TRBV2 with TRBJ2-3, with 8 bases fitting TRBD1. Trimming removed 6 bases from V and 3 bases from J; junction bases left unmatched: 5. This CDR3 is built from 14 residues. Per the germline V gene, CDR1 is SNHLY and CDR2 is FYNNEI. The CDR3 protein is CASSRDRKTDTQYF. The DNA for the CDR3 is TGTGCCAGCAGCCGGGACAGGAAAACAGATACGCAGTATTTT. Variable domain in full (rest from reference TRBV2 and TRBJ2-3): EPEVTQTPSHQVTQMGQEVILRCVPISNHLYFYWYRQILGQKVEFLVSFYNNEISEKSEIFDDQFSVERPDGSNFTLKIRSTKLEDSAMYFCASSRDRKTDTQYFGPGTRLTVL.

The chain links TRBV19 to TRBJ2-1; D is possibly TRBD2 (6 bases). In germline, CDR1 is LNHDA, CDR2 SQIVND (reference sequence). The CDR3 consists of 14 residues. The V gene lost 2 bases and the J gene lost 8 bases, with 13 bases spanning the gap. The CDR3 here is CASSIRLVLDEQFF. The CDR3 DNA sequence: TGTGCCAGTAGTATAAGACTAGTTCTCGATGAGCAGTTCTTC.

The chain has TRBV6-5 and TRBJ2-3, with D unresolved. Germline values: CDR1 MNHEY, CDR2 SVGAGI. Trimming cost V 6 bases and J 4 bases, with 8 bases left between them. The CDR3 loop spans 12 amino acids. The CDR3 region has the DNA TGTGCCAGCAGACAACACGCAGATACGCAGTATTTT. This encodes CASRQHADTQYF.

The V and J genes are TRBV7-9 and TRBJ1-2, with a tentative D call TRBD1 (5 bases). Trimming removed 5 bases at V and 4 bases at J, with 14 bases between. CDR1 is SEHNR and CDR2 is FQNEAQ in the germline V gene (reference sequence). This CDR3 is built from 14 residues. The CDR3 DNA reads TGTGCCAGCAGCCCAGCGGGACGGCTCTATGGCTACACCTTC. Its protein product is CASSPAGRLYGYTF.

The rearrangement uses TRBV20-1 and TRBJ1-1; D is unresolved. Looked up from germline, CDR1 is DFQATT and CDR2 is SNEGSKA (reference sequence). Trimming removed 5 bases from V and 5 bases from J, with 9 bases in between. The CDR3 spans 11 residues. The CDR3 nucleotides are TGCAGTGCTTTAGTATGGACTGAAGCTTTCTTT. Translating it yields CSALVWTEAFF.

The chain uses TRBV2 and TRBJ2-3; D is unclear. V lost 8 bases to trimming and J lost 0 bases, with 9 bases between them. The CDR3 has 13 residues. Germline-derived CDR1 and CDR2 are SNHLY and FYNNEI. The CDR3 spells CASSPASTDTQYF. CDR3 nucleotides: TGTGCCAGCTCTCCAGCGAGCACAGATACGCAGTATTTT. The full variable domain, completed using reference TRBV2 and TRBJ2-3, is EPEVTQTPSHQVTQMGQEVILRCVPISNHLYFYWYRQILGQKVEFLVSFYNNEISEKSEIFDDQFSVERPDGSNFTLKIRSTKLEDSAMYFCASSPASTDTQYFGPGTRLTVL.

The V call is TRBV28, the J call TRBJ2-7; 8 bases agree with TRBD1. J gave up 2 bases and V 5 bases, and 8 bases lay outside the gene matches. Germline lookup yields CDR1 MDHEN and CDR2 SYDVKM. The CDR3 runs to 15 residues. The CDR3: CASSIGTGWAYEQYF. The CDR3 bases are TGTGCCAGCAGTATAGGGACAGGATGGGCCTACGAGCAGTACTTC. Supplemented by reference TRBV28 and TRBJ2-7, the full variable domain reads DVKVTQSSRYLVKRTGEKVFLECVQDMDHENMFWYRQDPGLGLRLIYFSYDVKMKEKGDIPEGYSVSREKKERFSLILESASTNQTSMYLCASSIGTGWAYEQYFGPGTRLTVT.

V gene TRBV13 combines with J gene TRBJ2-1; no clear D. Germline V gene data show CDR1 as PRHDT and CDR2 as FYEKMQ (reference sequence). The length of the CDR3 is 15 residues. Deletions cut 3 bases from V and 0 bases from J, with 9 bases between. The CDR3 sequence: CASSFYGSSYNEQFF. The DNA for the CDR3 is TGTGCCAGCAGCTTCTACGGTAGCTCCTACAATGAGCAGTTCTTC. Drawing the rest from reference TRBV13 and TRBJ2-1, the complete variable domain is AAGVIQSPRHLIKEKRETATLKCYPIPRHDTVYWYQQGPGQDPQFLISFYEKMQSDKGSIPDRFSAQQFSDYHSELNMSSLELGDSALYFCASSFYGSSYNEQFFGPGTRLTVL.

The genes are TRBV7-8 and TRBJ2-2; D is unresolved. Germline assignment: CDR1 SGHVS and CDR2 FQNEAQ. Between the trimmed V and J ends, which lost 4 bases and 1 base, there was a span of 13 bases. This CDR3 spans 16 amino acids. CDR3 nucleotide sequence: TGTGCCAGCAGCTCTAGTCGGCAGGTGAACACCGGGGAGCTGTTTTTT. It yields the protein CASSSSRQVNTGELFF.

V usage is TRBV5-1 and J usage is TRBJ2-3; D gene unclear. The V and J ends lost 0 bases and 2 bases respectively, with 10 bases between them. The CDR3 runs 15 residues. Germline V lookup: CDR1 SGHRS, CDR2 YFSETQ. The chain's CDR3 is CASSLDMGHTDTQYF. CDR3 in DNA: TGCGCCAGCAGCTTGGACATGGGTCACACAGATACGCAGTATTTT.

The chain carries TRBV6-5 and TRBJ1-3; D unresolved. Germline CDR1 reads MNHEY; CDR2 reads SVGAGI. CDR3 length: 14 residues. Trimming cost V 0 bases and J 7 bases, with 10 bases left between them. This CDR3 reads CASSYSWGINTIYF. CDR3 DNA: TGTGCCAGCAGTTACTCGTGGGGTATCAACACCATATATTTT.

Comment on this clone: The same CDR3 also results from other DNA sequences found in this sample. J is TRBJ2-5 and V is TRBV5-1; TRBD2 matches at 14 bases. In germline, CDR1 is SGHRS, CDR2 YFSETQ. V was pared by 4 bases and J by 4 bases, with 3 bases of the junction left unmatched. CDR3 size: 15 residues. CDR3 region: CASSPGLAGVETQYF. The CDR3 coding sequence is TGCGCCAGCAGCCCGGGACTAGCGGGAGTAGAGACCCAGTACTTC.

The gene calls are TRBV10-3 and TRBJ2-2; D gene ambiguous. The CDR3 contains 13 residues. V gave up 3 bases and J gave up 6 bases, with 8 bases separating them. Germline CDR1 reads ENHRY; CDR2 reads SYGVKD. The CDR3 region is CAISDELAGELFF. In nucleotides, the CDR3 is TGTGCCATCAGTGACGAGCTGGCCGGGGAGCTGTTTTTT.

The chain is built from TRBV7-9 and TRBJ1-1; tentatively, D is TRBD1 (6 bases). V was trimmed by 6 bases and J by 4 bases, leaving 15 bases between them. The CDR3 contains 14 residues. Germline V gene sequence: CDR1 SEHNR, CDR2 FQNEAQ (reference sequence). In DNA, the CDR3 is TGTGCCAGCAGTCCTCTGGGGGGCGGCACTGAAGCTTTCTTT. Amino acids: CASSPLGGGTEAFF.

The rearrangement links TRBV18 to TRBJ1-1; D remains ambiguous. The germline V and J ends were trimmed by 6 bases and 3 bases, with 11 bases remaining between them. The CDR3 spans 13 residues. Germline CDR1 reads KGHSH; CDR2 reads LQKENI. The CDR3 nucleotides read TGTGCCAGCTCGCCTCTAGGCGACACTGAAGCTTTCTTT. Protein product: CASSPLGDTEAFF.

This clone has just one count. The same CDR3 can be traced to other DNA sequences in this sample. The chain employs TRBV2 and TRBJ2-7, with 8 positions matching TRBD2. The V gene's germline CDR1 is SNHLY and CDR2 FYNNEI. This CDR3 contains 13 residues. The J segment lost 4 bases and the V segment lost 5 bases, leaving 4 bases of the junction unmatched. The CDR3: CASSWTGGYEQYF. The CDR3 nucleotides are TGTGCCAGCAGTTGGACGGGGGGGTACGAGCAGTACTTC.

The J gene is TRBJ2-1, the V gene TRBV19; the D gene is possibly TRBD1 (6 bases). This CDR3 has 12 amino acids. The germline V and J ends were trimmed by 1 base and 12 bases, with 10 bases remaining between them. Germline loops: CDR1 LNHDA, CDR2 SQIVND (reference sequence). The DNA of the CDR3 is TGTGCCAGTAGTATAGTGGGGGACATGCAGTTCTTC. Its translation is CASSIVGDMQFF.